The 4 T cell receptor beta chains reported below all come from one sample, sequenced in a study of blood T cells in healthy people across ages. For the second PCR, which ran for about 6 to 12 cycles, a sample-barcoded 5' primer and a J-beta primer mix were used. Each CDR3 protein gets one entry after TCRdb re-called the 5' RACE reads with MiXCR. Of about a million distinct CDR3 sequences in the sample, roughly 51% were seen once. Sequencing was done on a sample of blood. The receptors were sampled from a woman aged 60-75 years in good health.

This clonotype was observed a handful of times. The rearrangement links TRBV12-3 or TRBV12-4 to TRBJ2-1, with 9 bases matching TRBD1. V was clipped by 4 bases and J by 5 bases; unmatched bases: 3. The CDR3 is 14 amino acids. The CDR3 DNA follows: TGTGCCAGCAGTTCCCGGACAGGGGACAATGAGCAGTTCTTC. This codes for CASSSRTGDNEQFF.

V is TRBV20-1 and J is TRBJ1-4; D may be TRBD1 (5 bases). CDR3 size: 14 residues. Germline V gene lookup returns CDR1 DFQATT and CDR2 SNEGSKA (reference sequence). Trimming took off 3 bases at V and 3 bases at J, with 11 bases between the two ends. The CDR3 protein is CSASRGGANEKLFF. In nucleotides, the CDR3 is TGCAGTGCTAGCCGTGGGGGTGCTAATGAAAAACTGTTTTTT.

This clonotype was counted between two and nine times. The chain uses TRBV30 and TRBJ1-4, with D perhaps matching TRBD1 (6 bases). CDR1 is GTSNPN, CDR2 SVGIG, per germline (reference sequence). V was cut by 0 bases and J by 7 bases, with 12 bases left in between. The CDR3 has 14 amino acids. The CDR3 DNA reads TGTGCCTGGAGTGTTGACAGGCAAAGTGAAAAACTGTTTTTT. This codes for CAWSVDRQSEKLFF.

The table lists this clonotype with many counts. The V call is TRBV10-3, the J call TRBJ2-1, with 10 positions matching TRBD1. The ends lost 10 bases at V and 8 bases at J; junction bases unmatched: 11. Germline CDR1 ENHRY, CDR2 SYGVKD. CDR3 length equals 14 residues. CDR3 nucleotides: TGTGCCACCGCCCCCTCCGGGACAGGGGATGAGCAGTTCTTC. This encodes CATAPSGTGDEQFF.